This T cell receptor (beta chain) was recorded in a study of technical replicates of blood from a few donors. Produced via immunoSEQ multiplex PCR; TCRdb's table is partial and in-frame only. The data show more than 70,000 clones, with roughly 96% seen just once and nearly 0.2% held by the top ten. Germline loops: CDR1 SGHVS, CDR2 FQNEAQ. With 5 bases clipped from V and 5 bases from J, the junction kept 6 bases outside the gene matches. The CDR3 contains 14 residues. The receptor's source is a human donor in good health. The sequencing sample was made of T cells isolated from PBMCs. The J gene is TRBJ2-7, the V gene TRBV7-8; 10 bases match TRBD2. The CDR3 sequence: CASSVLTSGNEQYF. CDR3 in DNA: TGTGCCAGCAGCGTACTCACTAGCGGGAACGAGCAGTACTTC.